This TCR beta chain was sequenced for a study of control samples from healthy donors and cancer patients. Sequencing was performed with immunoSEQ multiplex PCR; in TCRdb, only in-frame clones are kept and a portion is missing. The sample shows about 120,000 clones, roughly 89% of them seen only once. Germline loops: CDR1 MNHNS, CDR2 SASEGT. The CDR3 is 15 residues long. The ends were cut back, 3 bases at V and 10 bases at J, with 19 bases in the middle. Input material: blood. The sequence derives from a man aged 30 to 45 in good health. The rearrangement uses TRBV6-1 and TRBJ1-3; D remains unclear. The CDR3 protein is CASSEVGGRENTIYF. CDR3 DNA sequence: TGTGCCAGCAGTGAGGTTGGCGGGAGAGAAAATACCATATATTTT.